Sequencing of this T cell receptor (beta chain) was carried out in a study of T-cell memory formation after mild COVID-19. Study in general: Clusters of TCRs were largely donor specific. Study-level findings and limits: The study found contracting CD4+ clones mainly in CM and EM and contracting CD8+ clones in EMRA. That cross-reactive memory joined was suggested by some responding clones appearing in pre-infection memory.

TCRalpha and TCRbeta libraries used 5'RACE with constant-segment primers and UMIs. Each CDR3 protein gets one entry after TCRdb re-called the 5' RACE reads with MiXCR. This table holds around 200,000 distinct CDR3 sequences, about 11% found once. The CDR3 is 13 amino acids. Deletions cut 10 bases from V and 1 base from J, with 13 bases between. The V gene's germline CDR1 is MNHEY and CDR2 SVGEGT. This clonotype was seen a few times. Its target is unknown. The chain combines TRBV6-2 or TRBV6-3 with TRBJ1-1; D unclear. The sample consisted of PBMCs or a T cell subset sorted from them (not recorded which). The receptor was derived from a man aged 18 to 29 who had mild COVID-19 (a few samples of this study predate the infection). Cell type and time point are not known. The chain's CDR3 is CATRRWSNTEAFF. In DNA, the CDR3 is TGTGCCACCCGACGGTGGTCGAACACTGAAGCTTTCTTT.